This T cell receptor beta chain was retrieved from a study of cytomegalovirus exposure and HLA in healthy donors. Study in general: A preliminary data release comprised 70 million to 95 million unique TCRs obtained from HLA-typed donors. Study observations and caveats: TRBV6-2, TRBV6-3 and some other V segments were unresolvable in 87-base-pair reads. Rare TCR sequences predominated, though certain public TCRs were found in many donors. Association of a missense DCLRE1C variant with TCR beta V- and J-gene trimming was reported in a later analysis.

Germline assignment: CDR1 LNHDA and CDR2 SQIVND (reference sequence). V lost 3 bases and J lost 6, with 12 bases in between. There are 14 residues in the CDR3. Of note for this clone: As yet, its antigen is unknown.

PCR employed 60 Vbeta and 13 Jbeta primers. Libraries were prepared by immunoSEQ multiplex PCR; TCRdb keeps only in-frame clonotypes and omits some of them. The sample carries about 93,000 clones, less than 80% recorded once. Sequences were obtained from PBMCs. V and J are TRBV19 and TRBJ2-1; no reliable D call. The TCR originated in a boy aged 5 to 17 in good health and CMV-seropositive. The CDR3 region is CASSIGTRFNEQFF. CDR3 bases: TGTGCCAGTAGTATCGGTACCAGGTTCAATGAGCAGTTCTTC. Full variable domain (rest looked up from reference TRBV19 and TRBJ2-1): DGGITQSPKYLFRKEGQNVTLSCEQNLNHDAMYWYRQDPGQGLRLIYYSQIVNDFQKGDIAEGYSVSREKKESFPLTVTSAQKNPTAFYLCASSIGTRFNEQFFGPGTRLTVL.